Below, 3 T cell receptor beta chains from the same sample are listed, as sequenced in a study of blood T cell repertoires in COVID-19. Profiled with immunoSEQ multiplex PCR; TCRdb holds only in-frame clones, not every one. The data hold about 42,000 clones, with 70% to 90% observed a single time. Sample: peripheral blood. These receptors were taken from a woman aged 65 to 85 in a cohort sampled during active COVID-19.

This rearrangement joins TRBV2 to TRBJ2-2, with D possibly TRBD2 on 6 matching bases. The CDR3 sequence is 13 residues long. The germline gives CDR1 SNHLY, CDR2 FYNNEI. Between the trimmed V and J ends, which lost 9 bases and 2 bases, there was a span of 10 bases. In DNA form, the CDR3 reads TGTGCCAGGCGGGATTCTAACACCGGGGAGCTGTTTTTT. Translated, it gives CARRDSNTGELFF. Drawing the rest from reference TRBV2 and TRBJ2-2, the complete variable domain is EPEVTQTPSHQVTQMGQEVILRCVPISNHLYFYWYRQILGQKVEFLVSFYNNEISEKSEIFDDQFSVERPDGSNFTLKIRSTKLEDSAMYFCARRDSNTGELFFGEGSRLTVL.

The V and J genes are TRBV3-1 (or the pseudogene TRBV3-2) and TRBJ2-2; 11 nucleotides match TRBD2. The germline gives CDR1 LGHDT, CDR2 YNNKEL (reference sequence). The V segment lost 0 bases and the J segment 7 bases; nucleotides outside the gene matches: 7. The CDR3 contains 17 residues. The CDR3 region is CASSQELSGRANGELFF. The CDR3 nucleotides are TGTGCCAGCAGCCAAGAGCTTAGCGGGAGGGCGAACGGGGAGCTGTTTTTT.

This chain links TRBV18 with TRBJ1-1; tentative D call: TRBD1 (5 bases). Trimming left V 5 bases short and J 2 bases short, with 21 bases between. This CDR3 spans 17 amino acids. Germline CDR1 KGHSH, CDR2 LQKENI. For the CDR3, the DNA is TGTGCCAGCTCATCATCTGAAGGACATTCCAGTAACACTGAAGCTTTCTTT. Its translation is CASSSSEGHSSNTEAFF.